These 5 T cell receptor beta chains share one sample of origin, sequenced in a study of blood T cell repertoires in COVID-19. Profiled with immunoSEQ multiplex PCR; TCRdb holds only in-frame clones, not every one. The data contain about 50,000 clones, around 85% of them singletons. Sequenced: peripheral blood. The receptors come from a man aged 55 to 70 with acute or convalescent COVID-19.

This sequence joins TRBV7-9 and TRBJ2-3; D gene ambiguous. Trimming cost V 4 bases and J 0 bases, with 11 bases left between them. Germline-derived CDR1 and CDR2 are SEHNR and FQNEAQ (reference sequence). The CDR3 runs to 15 residues. The CDR3 here is CASSSTRLSTDTQYF. The CDR3 coding sequence is TGTGCCAGCAGCTCAACCAGACTTAGCACAGATACGCAGTATTTT.

The chain has TRBV28 and TRBJ1-1; no reliable D call. The germline gives CDR1 MDHEN, CDR2 SYDVKM. The CDR3 extends over 12 amino acids. Trimming pared 10 bases from V and 1 base from J, leaving 10 bases between. CDR3 sequence: CATGAGNTEAFF. The CDR3 nucleotides read TGTGCCACGGGAGCAGGGAACACTGAAGCTTTCTTT.

The genes are TRBV4-2 and TRBJ2-4; 9 bases are shared with TRBD2. Losses at the gene ends were 0 bases for V and 0 bases for J; bases not matched to a gene: 6. The CDR3 loop spans 18 amino acids. Looked up from germline, CDR1 is LGHNA and CDR2 is YNFKEQ. CDR3 nucleotides: TGTGCCAGCAGCCAAGAGACTAGCGGCAACCTAGCCAAAAACATTCAGTACTTC. Amino acids: CASSQETSGNLAKNIQYF.

The V call is TRBV10-2, the J call TRBJ2-7; TRBD2 matches 10 bases. CDR1 is WSHSY, CDR2 SAAADI, per germline. The V and J ends lost 4 bases and 2 bases, in that order; junction bases with no gene match: 8. The CDR3 sequence is 16 residues long. The CDR3 loop is CASSVGSGRRTYEQYF. The CDR3 bases are TGCGCCAGCAGTGTGGGTAGCGGGAGGAGGACCTACGAGCAGTACTTC.

V gene TRBV30 combines with J gene TRBJ1-5, with no clear D. Trimming removed 3 bases at V and 3 bases at J, with 12 bases between. Germline V gene sequence: CDR1 GTSNPN, CDR2 SVGIG (reference sequence). This CDR3 is built from 14 residues. CDR3 amino acids: CAWSRGQFNQPQHF. As DNA, the CDR3 is TGTGCCTGGAGCCGAGGGCAGTTCAATCAGCCCCAGCATTTT.